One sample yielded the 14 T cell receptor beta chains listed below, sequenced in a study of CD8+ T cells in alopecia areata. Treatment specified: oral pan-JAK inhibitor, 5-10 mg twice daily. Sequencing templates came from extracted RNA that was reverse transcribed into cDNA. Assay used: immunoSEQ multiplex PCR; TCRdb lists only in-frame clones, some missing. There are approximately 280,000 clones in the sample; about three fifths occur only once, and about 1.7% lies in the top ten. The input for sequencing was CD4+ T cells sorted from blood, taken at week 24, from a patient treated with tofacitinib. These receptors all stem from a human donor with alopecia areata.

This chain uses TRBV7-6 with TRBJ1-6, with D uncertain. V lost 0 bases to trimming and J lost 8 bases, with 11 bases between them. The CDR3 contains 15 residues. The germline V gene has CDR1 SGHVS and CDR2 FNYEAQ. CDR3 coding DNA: TGTGCCAGCAGCTTAGCGTCTAACGGGGATTCACCCCTCCACTTT. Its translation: CASSLASNGDSPLHF.

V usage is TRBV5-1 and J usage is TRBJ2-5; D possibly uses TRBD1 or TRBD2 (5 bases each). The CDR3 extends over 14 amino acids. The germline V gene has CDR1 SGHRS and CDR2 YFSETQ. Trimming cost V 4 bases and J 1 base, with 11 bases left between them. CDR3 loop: CASSPQGAQETQYF. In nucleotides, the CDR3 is TGCGCCAGCAGCCCTCAGGGAGCCCAAGAGACCCAGTACTTC.

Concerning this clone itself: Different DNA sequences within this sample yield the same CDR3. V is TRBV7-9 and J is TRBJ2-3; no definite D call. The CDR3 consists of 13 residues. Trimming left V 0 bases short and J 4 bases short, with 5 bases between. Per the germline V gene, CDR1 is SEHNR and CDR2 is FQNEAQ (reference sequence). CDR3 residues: CASSLAGSDTQYF. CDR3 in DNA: TGTGCCAGCAGCTTAGCCGGGTCAGATACGCAGTATTTT.

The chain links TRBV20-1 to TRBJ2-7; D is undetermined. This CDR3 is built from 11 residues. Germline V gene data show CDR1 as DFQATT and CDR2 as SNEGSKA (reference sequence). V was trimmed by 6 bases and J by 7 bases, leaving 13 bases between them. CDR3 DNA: TGCAGTGCACACGCCGTCCGTGAGCAGTACTTC. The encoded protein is CSAHAVREQYF.

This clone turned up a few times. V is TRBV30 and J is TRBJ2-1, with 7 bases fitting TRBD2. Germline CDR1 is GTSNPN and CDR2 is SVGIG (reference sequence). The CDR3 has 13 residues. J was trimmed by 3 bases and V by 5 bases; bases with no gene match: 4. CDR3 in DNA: TGTGCCTGGCAGCTAGCGGTCTACAATGAGCAGTTCTTC. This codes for CAWQLAVYNEQFF.

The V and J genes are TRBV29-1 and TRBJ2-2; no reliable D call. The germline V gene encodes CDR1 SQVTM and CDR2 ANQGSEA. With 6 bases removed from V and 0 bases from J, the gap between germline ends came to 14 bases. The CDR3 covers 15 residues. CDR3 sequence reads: CSVNWAATNTGELFF. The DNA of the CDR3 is TGCAGCGTCAATTGGGCCGCGACGAACACCGGGGAGCTGTTTTTT.

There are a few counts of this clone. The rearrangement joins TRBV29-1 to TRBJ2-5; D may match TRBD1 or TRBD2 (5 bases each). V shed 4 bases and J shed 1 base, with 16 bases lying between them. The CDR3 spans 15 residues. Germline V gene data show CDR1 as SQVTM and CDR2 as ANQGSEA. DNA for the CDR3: TGCAGCGTTGGGGGGACGTCTACTTTCCAAGAGACCCAGTACTTC. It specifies CSVGGTSTFQETQYF.

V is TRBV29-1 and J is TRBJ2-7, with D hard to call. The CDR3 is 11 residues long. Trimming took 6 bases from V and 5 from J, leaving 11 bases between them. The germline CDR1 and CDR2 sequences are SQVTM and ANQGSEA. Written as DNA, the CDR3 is TGCAGCGTGGCAGATCGGGACGAGCAGTACTTC. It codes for CSVADRDEQYF.

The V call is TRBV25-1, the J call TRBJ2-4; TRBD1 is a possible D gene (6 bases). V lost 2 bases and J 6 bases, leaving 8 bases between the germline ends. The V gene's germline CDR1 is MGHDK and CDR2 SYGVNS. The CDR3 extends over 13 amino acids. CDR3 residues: CASSEQGRNIQYF. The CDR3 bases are TGTGCCAGCAGTGAACAGGGGAGAAACATTCAGTACTTC. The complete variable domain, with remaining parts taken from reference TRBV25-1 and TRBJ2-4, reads EADIYQTPRYLVIGTGKKITLECSQTMGHDKMYWYQQDPGMELHLIHYSYGVNSTEKGDLSSESTVSRIRTEHFPLTLESARPSHTSQYLCASSEQGRNIQYFGAGTRLSVL.

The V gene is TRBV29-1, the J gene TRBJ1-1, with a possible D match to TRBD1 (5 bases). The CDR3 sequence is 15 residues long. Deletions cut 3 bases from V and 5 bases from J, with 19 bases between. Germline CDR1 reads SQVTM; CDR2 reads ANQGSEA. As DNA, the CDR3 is TGCAGCGTTGATGGGGGTAGGGGCGGTCAAACTGAAGCTTTCTTT. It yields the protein CSVDGGRGGQTEAFF.

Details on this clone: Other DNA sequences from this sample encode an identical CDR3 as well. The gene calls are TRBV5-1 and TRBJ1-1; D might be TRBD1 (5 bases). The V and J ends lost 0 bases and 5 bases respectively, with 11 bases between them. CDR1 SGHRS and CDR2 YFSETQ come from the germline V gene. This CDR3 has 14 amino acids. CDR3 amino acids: CASSLVSGDTEAFF. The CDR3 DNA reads TGCGCCAGCAGCTTGGTATCGGGGGATACTGAAGCTTTCTTT.

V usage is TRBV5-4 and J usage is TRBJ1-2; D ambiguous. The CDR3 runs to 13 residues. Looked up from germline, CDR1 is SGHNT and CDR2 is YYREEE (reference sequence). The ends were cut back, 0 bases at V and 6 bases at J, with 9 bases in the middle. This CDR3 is CASSLAPRDGYTF. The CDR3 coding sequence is TGTGCCAGCAGCTTGGCCCCGAGGGATGGCTACACCTTC.

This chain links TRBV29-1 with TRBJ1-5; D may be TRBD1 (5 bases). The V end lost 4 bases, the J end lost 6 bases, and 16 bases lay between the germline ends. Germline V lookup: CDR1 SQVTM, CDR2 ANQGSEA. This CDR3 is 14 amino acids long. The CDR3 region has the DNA TGCAGCGTTGGGGGTCAGGGAACCAGTCAGCCCCAGCATTTT. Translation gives CSVGGQGTSQPQHF.

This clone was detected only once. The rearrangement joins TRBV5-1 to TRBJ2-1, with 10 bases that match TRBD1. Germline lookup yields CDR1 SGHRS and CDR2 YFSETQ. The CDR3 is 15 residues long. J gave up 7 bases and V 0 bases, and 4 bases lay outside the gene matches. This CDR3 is CASSLGQGAQNEQFF. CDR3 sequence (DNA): TGCGCCAGCAGCTTGGGACAGGGGGCGCAAAATGAGCAGTTCTTC. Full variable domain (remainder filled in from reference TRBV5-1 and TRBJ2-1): KAGVTQTPRYLIKTRGQQVTLSCSPISGHRSVSWYQQTPGQGLQFLFEYFSETQRNKGNFPGRFSGRQFSNSRSEMNVSTLELGDSALYLCASSLGQGAQNEQFFGPGTRLTVL.